What follows is one T cell receptor (beta chain) and its context. The data originate from a study of cytomegalovirus exposure and HLA in healthy donors. CDR3 size: 12 residues. V lost 5 bases, J lost 4 bases, and 8 bases lay in between. Germline V lookup: CDR1 LNHDA, CDR2 SQIVND (reference sequence). PCR employed 60 Vbeta and 13 Jbeta primers. Using immunoSEQ multiplex PCR, the repertoire was profiled, and TCRdb retains in-frame clones only, with some absent. The table lists fewer than 250,000 clones, roughly 77% of them singletons, with less than 4% in the top ten. The sequence was collected from a woman in her twenties or thirties in good health and CMV-seropositive. The sample consisted of PBMCs. The chain combines TRBV19 with TRBJ1-1, with a weak D call TRBD1 (6 bases). The CDR3 DNA follows: TGTGCCAGTAGTGGCAGGGGCACTGAAGCTTTCTTT. Protein product: CASSGRGTEAFF.